Listed below are T cell receptor beta chains from one sample, sequenced in a study of OX40 agonist ivuxolimab in advanced cancers. Sequencing used immunoSEQ multiplex PCR; TCRdb keeps in-frame clones, though not all of them. The sample consists of about 88,000 clones, approximately 85% of them appearing once. This material consisted of CD4+ or CD8+ T cells sorted from blood, taken in a trial of the OX40 agonist ivuxolimab. These receptor sequences come from an adult with an advanced solid tumor such as melanoma, head and neck, liver or kidney cancer. Each CDR3 is given with its conserved first and last residue. A D gene is named only where the DNA matches it firmly. Expanded clones get a size class; other rows say once, few or many, or leave the size out.

J gene | clone size | D gene | V gene | CDR3 protein | CDR3 DNA
TRBJ2-1 | few | NA | TRBV4-2 | CASSDVSGSNEQFF | TGTGCCAGCAGCGATGTATCAGGGTCCAATGAGCAGTTCTTC
TRBJ2-3 | once | TRBD2 | TRBV9 | CASSVGLAGLATSSTDTQYF | TGTGCCAGCAGCGTGGGTCTAGCGGGATTGGCTACATCTAGCACAGATACGCAGTATTTT
TRBJ1-1 | NA | NA | TRBV7-9 | CASSVDRQAFETEAFF | TGTGCCAGCAGCGTGGACAGACAAGCATTCGAAACTGAAGCTTTCTTT
TRBJ2-7 | NA | NA | TRBV7-2 | CASRSTAGVYEQYF | TGTGCCAGCAGGTCGACAGCGGGCGTCTACGAGCAGTACTTC
TRBJ1-1 | NA | NA | TRBV5-1 | CASSFGSLMNTEAFF | TGCGCCAGCAGCTTCGGGTCACTGATGAACACTGAAGCTTTCTTT
TRBJ1-4 | NA | NA | TRBV7-9 | CASSRSKQEKNEKLFF | TGTGCCAGCAGCCGTTCTAAACAGGAGAAAAATGAAAAACTGTTTTTT
TRBJ2-1 | NA | TRBD1 | TRBV27 | CASSLRRQGSNSYNEQFF | TGTGCCAGCAGTTTAAGGAGACAGGGATCAAACTCCTACAATGAGCAGTTCTTC
TRBJ1-1 | NA | TRBD1 | TRBV2 | CASSRQGAYTEAFF | TGTGCCAGCAGCCGACAGGGGGCGTACACTGAAGCTTTCTTT
TRBJ2-1 | once | TRBD2 | TRBV6-5 | CASSYLSSGGNEQFF | TGTGCCAGCAGTTACTTGTCTAGCGGGGGCAATGAGCAGTTCTTC
TRBJ2-3 | NA | TRBD1 | TRBV5-1 | CASSLQGIGATDTQYF | TGCGCCAGCAGCTTACAGGGGATCGGGGCCACAGATACGCAGTATTTT
TRBJ1-5 | NA | NA | TRBV10-3 | CAISESRTAAGGQPQHF | TGTGCCATCAGTGAGTCCCGGACGGCGGCGGGCGGTCAGCCCCAGCATTTT
TRBJ2-5 | NA | NA | TRBV2 | CAKGNPSRETQYF | TGTGCCAAAGGAAATCCCTCCCGGGAGACCCAGTACTTC
TRBJ2-1 | NA | NA | TRBV7-3 | CASSPGGGDYNEQFF | TGTGCCAGCAGCCCAGGGGGGGGCGATTACAATGAGCAGTTCTTC
TRBJ2-3 | NA | TRBD2 | TRBV5-6 | CASSSTSGTTHTQYF | TGTGCCAGCAGCTCCACTAGCGGGACAACTCATACGCAGTATTTT
TRBJ2-5 | NA | TRBD2 | TRBV19 | CASSIPLAGQETQYF | TGTGCCAGTAGTATACCCCTAGCGGGTCAAGAGACCCAGTACTTC
TRBJ2-7 | once | NA | TRBV6-1 | CASSGGPQVLREQYF | TGTGCCAGCAGTGGGGGTCCACAGGTCTTGCGCGAGCAGTACTTC
TRBJ2-5 | NA | NA | TRBV5-5 | CASSFSSAETQYF | TGTGCCAGCAGCTTTTCATCCGCAGAGACCCAGTACTTC
TRBJ2-3 | NA | NA | TRBV7-3 | CASSFGSDTQYF | TGTGCCAGCAGCTTTGGGTCAGATACGCAGTATTTT
TRBJ1-5 | NA | NA | TRBV2 | CASSTQGPAQPQHF | TGTGCCAGCAGTACGCAGGGTCCCGCTCAGCCCCAGCATTTT
TRBJ1-3 | few | NA | TRBV4-3 | CASSQYIPYTVGNTIYF | TGCGCCAGCAGCCAATACATCCCATATACCGTCGGGAACACCATATATTTT
TRBJ2-4 | NA | NA | TRBV6-4 | CASSDVVRIAKNIQYF | TGTGCCAGCAGTGACGTGGTGCGGATAGCCAAAAACATTCAGTACTTC
TRBJ2-5 | NA | TRBD2 | TRBV18 | CASSPGLAGGANQETQYF | TGTGCCAGCTCACCGGGACTAGCGGGAGGAGCTAACCAAGAGACCCAGTACTTC
TRBJ2-5 | NA | TRBD1 | TRBV30 | CAWSKTGGGLLQETQYF | TGTGCCTGGAGCAAGACAGGGGGCGGGCTACTACAAGAGACCCAGTACTTC
TRBJ2-1 | NA | NA | TRBV27 | CASSPAPTSYSYNEQFF | TGTGCCAGCAGTCCCGCCCCGACTTCTTACTCCTACAATGAGCAGTTCTTC
TRBJ2-5 | NA | TRBD2 | TRBV27 | CASSRYLAGVQETQYF | TGTGCCAGCAGTCGATACCTAGCGGGAGTTCAAGAGACCCAGTACTTC
TRBJ1-2 | NA | NA | TRBV29-1 | CSVGAGQDYGYTF | TGCAGCGTGGGAGCAGGGCAGGACTATGGCTACACCTTC
TRBJ1-5 | NA | NA | TRBV6-1 | CASSGLDSNQPQHF | TGTGCCAGCAGTGGGCTCGATAGCAATCAGCCCCAGCATTTT
TRBJ2-5 | once | NA | TRBV6-6 | CASSYTQVQETQYF | TGTGCCAGCAGTTACACCCAGGTCCAAGAGACCCAGTACTTC
TRBJ2-5 | once | TRBD1 | TRBV6-1 | CASRTGTGNRGAQYF | TGTGCCAGCAGAACCGGGACAGGGAACCGGGGAGCCCAGTACTTC
TRBJ2-1 | few | NA | TRBV7-8 | CASNRAPGGRYNEQFF | TGTGCCAGCAACCGGGCGCCGGGGGGCCGGTACAATGAGCAGTTCTTC
TRBJ2-2 | NA | TRBD2 | TRBV5-4 | CASSRRGGRGTGELFF | TGTGCCAGCAGCCGACGGGGGGGCCGGGGCACCGGGGAGCTGTTTTTT
TRBJ2-7 | once | TRBD1 | TRBV6-5 | CASTSSQGARYEQYF | TGTGCCAGCACCTCATCACAGGGGGCCCGCTACGAGCAGTACTTC
TRBJ1-1 | few | NA | TRBV20-1 | CSKVLNTEAFF | TGCAGTAAGGTCTTAAACACTGAAGCTTTCTTT
TRBJ2-1 | NA | TRBD2 | TRBV9 | CASTIAGEFWNEQFF | TGTGCCAGCACCATAGCGGGAGAATTTTGGAATGAGCAGTTCTTC
TRBJ2-2 | NA | TRBD2 | TRBV6-5 | CASHGTSGLTGELFF | TGTGCCAGCCATGGGACTAGCGGGCTCACCGGGGAGCTGTTTTTT
TRBJ1-1 | NA | NA | TRBV28 | CASTPIGGDTEAFF | TGTGCCAGCACTCCTATCGGGGGTGACACTGAAGCTTTCTTT
TRBJ1-5 | NA | NA | TRBV5-1 | CASSQTGMGQPQHF | TGCGCCAGCAGCCAGACGGGGATGGGGCAGCCCCAGCATTTT
TRBJ2-2 | NA | NA | TRBV27 | CASSYRASTGELFF | TGTGCCAGCAGTTACAGGGCGAGCACCGGGGAGCTGTTTTTT
TRBJ1-2 | NA | NA | TRBV11-1 | CASSLETGGGYTF | TGTGCCAGCAGCTTAGAGACAGGTGGAGGCTACACCTTC
TRBJ1-5 | few | TRBD1 | TRBV5-1 | CASSASTGGDQPQHF | TGCGCCAGCAGCGCCTCCACAGGGGGCGATCAGCCCCAGCATTTT
TRBJ2-1 | few | TRBD2 | TRBV11-2 | CASSGGGNEQFF | TGTGCCAGCAGCGGCGGGGGCAATGAGCAGTTCTTC
TRBJ2-7 | NA | NA | TRBV7-2 | CASSAGTQQYF | TGTGCCAGCAGCGCGGGGACTCAGCAGTACTTC
TRBJ2-3 | NA | TRBD2 | TRBV14 | CASSRYRGLAEASTDTQYF | TGTGCCAGCAGCCGATACCGAGGTCTAGCGGAGGCTAGCACAGATACGCAGTATTTT
TRBJ1-2 | NA | TRBD1 | TRBV7-9 | CASSPIWDRSYGYTF | TGTGCCAGCAGCCCAATCTGGGACAGGAGCTATGGCTACACCTTC
TRBJ2-7 | NA | TRBD2 | TRBV7-2 | CASSLVWASGSVDEQYF | TGTGCCAGCAGCTTAGTATGGGCTAGCGGGAGTGTGGACGAGCAGTACTTC
TRBJ2-3 | NA | NA | TRBV5-1 | CASSSGDSYTDTQYF | TGCGCCAGCAGCTCCGGGGACTCTTACACAGATACGCAGTATTTT
TRBJ1-4 | NA | TRBD1 | TRBV28 | CASSSGQGNEKLFF | TGTGCCAGCAGTTCGGGACAGGGGAATGAAAAACTGTTTTTT
TRBJ2-1 | once | TRBD2 | TRBV19 | CASKPSGSYNEQFF | TGTGCCAGTAAACCTAGCGGCTCCTACAATGAGCAGTTCTTC
TRBJ1-1 | few | NA | TRBV10-3 | CATQGRGGTEAFF | TGTGCCACCCAAGGGAGAGGTGGGACTGAAGCTTTCTTT
TRBJ2-3 | NA | NA | TRBV7-8 | CASSLEKGDTQYF | TGTGCCAGCAGCTTAGAAAAGGGGGATACGCAGTATTTT
TRBJ2-3 | NA | TRBD1 | TRBV9 | CASSPQQGARQDTQYF | TGTGCCAGCAGCCCCCAACAGGGGGCAAGGCAAGATACGCAGTATTTT
TRBJ2-3 | NA | TRBD2 | TRBV27 | CASSLGLAGGHTQYF | TGTGCCAGCAGTTTGGGACTAGCGGGAGGGCACACGCAGTATTTT